These T cell receptor beta chains were read from a single sample in a study of T-cell reconstitution after alpha-beta-depleted transplantation in children. Each CDR3 protein gets one entry after TCRdb re-called the PCR reads with MiXCR. Of over 150,000 distinct CDR3 sequences listed, about 14% were seen once; the top ten hold roughly 13%. This specimen was PBMCs from the stem cell graft donor, taken from the stem cell graft. The receptor source for this set is a human donor who donated a stem cell graft to a child with acute lymphoblastic leukemia. CDR3s include the opening cysteine and the closing phenylalanine or tryptophan. Each record gives: J gene, V gene, CDR3 protein.

TRBJ2-7 | TRBV5-1 | CASSLDGEREGPYEQYF
TRBJ2-1 | TRBV12-5 | CASGLARGSGRRNEQFF
TRBJ1-1 | TRBV29-1 | CSVQQGAGTEAFF
TRBJ2-7 | TRBV20-1 | CSARSQTRTSYEQYF
TRBJ2-1 | TRBV15 | CATSQAARLALDNEQFF
TRBJ2-7 | TRBV29-1 | CSVTGDSLYEQYF
TRBJ1-4 | TRBV7-9 | CASSPSKRNALLFF
TRBJ1-1 | TRBV6-5 | CASSSIQLGDTEAFF
TRBJ2-7 | TRBV20-1 | CSARGISGSYEQYF
TRBJ2-7 | TRBV2 | CASSKSVTSRTYEQYF
TRBJ2-1 | TRBV10-3 | CAINSEAGEVDEQFF
TRBJ1-4 | TRBV4-1 | CASSQGLRVEANEKLFF
TRBJ2-3 | TRBV6-5 | CASSYDGVGSTDTQYF
TRBJ1-2 | TRBV19 | CASSIRTVYGYTF
TRBJ2-1 | TRBV5-1 | CASSFPRSSYNEQFF
TRBJ2-1 | TRBV5-1 | CASSLEGTYNEQFF
TRBJ2-7 | TRBV7-2 | CASSLVSEQYF
TRBJ2-3 | TRBV29-1 | CSPLDGRHVDTQYF
TRBJ1-2 | TRBV12-3/TRBV12-4 | CASSLVAGTGGYTF
TRBJ2-4 | TRBV5-1 | CASSLDSAGVAGTKNIQYF